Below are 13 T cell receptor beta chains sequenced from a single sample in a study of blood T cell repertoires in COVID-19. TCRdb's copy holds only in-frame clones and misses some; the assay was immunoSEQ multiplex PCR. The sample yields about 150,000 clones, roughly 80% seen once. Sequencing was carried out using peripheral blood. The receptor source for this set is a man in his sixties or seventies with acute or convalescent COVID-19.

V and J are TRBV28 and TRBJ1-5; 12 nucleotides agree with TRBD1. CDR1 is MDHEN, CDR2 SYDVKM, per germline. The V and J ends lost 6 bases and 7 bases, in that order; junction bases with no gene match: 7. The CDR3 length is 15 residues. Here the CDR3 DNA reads TGTGCCAGCAGCTCCGGGACAGGGGGCTTGCAGCCCCAGCATTTT. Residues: CASSSGTGGLQPQHF.

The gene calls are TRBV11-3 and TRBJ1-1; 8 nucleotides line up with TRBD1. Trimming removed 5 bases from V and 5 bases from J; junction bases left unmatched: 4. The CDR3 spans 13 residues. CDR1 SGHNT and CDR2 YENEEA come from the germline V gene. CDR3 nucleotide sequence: TGTGCCAGCAGCCCGACAGGGGATACTGAAGCTTTCTTT. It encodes CASSPTGDTEAFF.

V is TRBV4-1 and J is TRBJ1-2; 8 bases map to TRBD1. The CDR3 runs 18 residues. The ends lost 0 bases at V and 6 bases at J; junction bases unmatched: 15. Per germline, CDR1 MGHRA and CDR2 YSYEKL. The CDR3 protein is CASSQDVGGTRGRHGYTF. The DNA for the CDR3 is TGCGCCAGCAGCCAAGATGTGGGGGGGACCAGGGGGCGTCATGGCTACACCTTC.

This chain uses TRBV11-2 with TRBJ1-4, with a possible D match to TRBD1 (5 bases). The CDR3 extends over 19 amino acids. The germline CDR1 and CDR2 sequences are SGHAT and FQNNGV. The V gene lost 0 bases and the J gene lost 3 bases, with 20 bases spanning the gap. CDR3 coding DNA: TGTGCCAGCAGCTTAGAGGGAGGGGCCCGAAGGGGTGCTAATGAAAAACTGTTTTTT. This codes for CASSLEGGARRGANEKLFF.

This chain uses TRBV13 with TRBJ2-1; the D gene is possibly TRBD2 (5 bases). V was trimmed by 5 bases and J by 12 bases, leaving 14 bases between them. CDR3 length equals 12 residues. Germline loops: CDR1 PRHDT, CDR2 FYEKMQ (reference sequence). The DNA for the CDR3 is TGTGCCAGCAGCAGAGCTGGTCGGGGGCAGTTCTTC. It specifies CASSRAGRGQFF.

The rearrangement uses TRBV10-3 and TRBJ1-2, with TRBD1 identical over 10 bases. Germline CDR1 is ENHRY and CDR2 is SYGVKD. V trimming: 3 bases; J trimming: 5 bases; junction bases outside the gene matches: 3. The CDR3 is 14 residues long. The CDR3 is CAISDQGQGYGYTF. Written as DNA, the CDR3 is TGTGCCATCAGTGACCAGGGACAGGGGTATGGCTACACCTTC.

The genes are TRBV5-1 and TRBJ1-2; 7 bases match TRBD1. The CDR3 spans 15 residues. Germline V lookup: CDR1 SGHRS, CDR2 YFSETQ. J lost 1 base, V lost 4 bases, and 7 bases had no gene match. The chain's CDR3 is CASSPGQLLNYGYTF. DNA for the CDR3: TGCGCCAGCAGCCCGGGACAGCTTCTTAACTATGGCTACACCTTC.

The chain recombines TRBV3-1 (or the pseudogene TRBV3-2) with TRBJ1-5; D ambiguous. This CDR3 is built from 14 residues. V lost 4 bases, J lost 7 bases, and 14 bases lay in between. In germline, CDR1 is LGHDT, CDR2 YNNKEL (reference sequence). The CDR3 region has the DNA TGTGCCAGCAGCCCGACGGGATCAAACCAGCCCCAGCATTTT. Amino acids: CASSPTGSNQPQHF.

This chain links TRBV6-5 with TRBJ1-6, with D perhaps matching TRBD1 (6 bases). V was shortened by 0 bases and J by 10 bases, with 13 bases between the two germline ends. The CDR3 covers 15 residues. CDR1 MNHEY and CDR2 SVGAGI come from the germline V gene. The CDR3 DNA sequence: TGTGCCAGCAGTTACTCGAGGGGGAAGGGGTCACCCCTCCACTTT. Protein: CASSYSRGKGSPLHF.

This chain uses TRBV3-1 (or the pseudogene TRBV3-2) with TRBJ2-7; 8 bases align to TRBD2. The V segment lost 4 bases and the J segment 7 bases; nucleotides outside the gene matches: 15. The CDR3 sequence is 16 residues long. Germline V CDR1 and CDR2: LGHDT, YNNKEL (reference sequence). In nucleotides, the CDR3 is TGTGCCAGCAGCCGACTAGCGCAATCCGAGCGTCTGGAGCAGTACTTC. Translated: CASSRLAQSERLEQYF.

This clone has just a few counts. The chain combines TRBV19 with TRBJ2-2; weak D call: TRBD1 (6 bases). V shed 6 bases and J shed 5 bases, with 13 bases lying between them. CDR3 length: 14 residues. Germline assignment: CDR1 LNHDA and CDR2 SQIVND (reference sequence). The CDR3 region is CASSQGLETGELFF. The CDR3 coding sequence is TGTGCCAGTAGCCAGGGGTTGGAGACCGGGGAGCTGTTTTTT.

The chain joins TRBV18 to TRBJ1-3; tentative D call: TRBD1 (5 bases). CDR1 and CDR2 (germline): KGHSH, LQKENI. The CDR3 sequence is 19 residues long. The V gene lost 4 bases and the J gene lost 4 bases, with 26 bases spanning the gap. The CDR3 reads CASSLILMGQRVTGNTIYF. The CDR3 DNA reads TGTGCCAGCTCACTAATTCTGATGGGGCAGCGAGTAACCGGAAACACCATATATTTT.

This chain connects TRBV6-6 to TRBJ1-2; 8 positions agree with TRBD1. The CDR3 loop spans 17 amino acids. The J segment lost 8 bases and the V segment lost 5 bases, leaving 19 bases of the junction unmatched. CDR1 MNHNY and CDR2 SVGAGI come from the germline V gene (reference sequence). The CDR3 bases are TGTGCCAGCAGTCGAACCGGGACAGGAAATATCCCGTGGGGCTACACCTTC. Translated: CASSRTGTGNIPWGYTF.